Shown below are 10 T cell receptor beta chains from a single sample sequenced in a study of T cells after yellow fever vaccination. A single record per CDR3 protein comes from TCRdb applying MiXCR to the 5' RACE reads. This sample has around 310,000 distinct CDR3 sequences, with over 3.5% found just once. This specimen was PBMCs, taken 15 days after the yellow fever booster vaccination. The receptors originated from a man aged 18 to 29 who received the YFV17D yellow fever vaccine.

This clonotype was picked up many times. V gene TRBV20-1 combines with J gene TRBJ2-7; a weak D match, TRBD2 (6 bases). V was pared by 5 bases and J by 2 bases, with 16 bases between. The length of the CDR3 is 14 residues. Germline V gene sequence: CDR1 DFQATT, CDR2 SNEGSKA (reference sequence). CDR3 sequence reads: CSAAAGGGAYEQYF. The DNA of the CDR3 is TGCAGTGCTGCCGCCGGGGGAGGTGCCTACGAGCAGTACTTC.

V is TRBV11-2 and J is TRBJ2-3, with D maybe TRBD2 (5 bases). Per the germline V gene, CDR1 is SGHAT and CDR2 is FQNNGV. The CDR3 runs 16 residues. V dropped 1 base and J dropped 2 bases, with 13 bases sitting between them. CDR3 nucleotide sequence: TGTGCCAGCAGCTTAGGGCCAGGACTCTCCACAGATACGCAGTATTTT. Translation gives CASSLGPGLSTDTQYF. Together with reference TRBV11-2 and TRBJ2-3, the CDR3 gives the full variable domain: EAGVAQSPRYKIIEKRQSVAFWCNPISGHATLYWYQQILGQGPKLLIQFQNNGVVDDSQLPKDRFSAERLKGVDSTLKIQPAKLEDSAVYLCASSLGPGLSTDTQYFGPGTRLTVL.

The chain is built from TRBV12-3 or TRBV12-4 and TRBJ2-5, with D possibly matching TRBD1 (6 bases). With 3 bases removed from V and 4 bases from J, the gap between germline ends came to 18 bases. The CDR3 has 16 residues. The CDR3 sequence: CASSFFIGGVGETQYF. As DNA, the CDR3 is TGTGCCAGCAGTTTTTTTATTGGGGGCGTGGGAGAGACCCAGTACTTC.

At least ten counts were recorded for this clonotype. The chain carries TRBV5-6 and TRBJ2-1; 8 bases map to TRBD2. Trimming at V came to 2 bases and at J to 7 bases, leaving 11 bases not matched to a gene. The CDR3 has 16 residues. In germline, CDR1 is SGHDT, CDR2 YYEEEE. The CDR3 coding sequence is TGTGCCAGCAGCTTAATGAACGGGGGGGCCGTTAATGAGCAGTTCTTC. It encodes CASSLMNGGAVNEQFF.

The sample holds a few counts of this clonotype. J is TRBJ2-7 and V is TRBV6-2 or TRBV6-3; D not resolved. CDR1 and CDR2 (germline): MNHEY, SVGEGT. The CDR3 length is 13 residues. Deletions cut 2 bases from V and 2 bases from J, with 7 bases between. The CDR3 is CASSYRWAYEQYF. The CDR3 region has the DNA TGTGCCAGCAGTTACAGGTGGGCCTACGAGCAGTACTTC.

This clonotype was counted at least ten times. This chain connects TRBV20-1 to TRBJ1-1; D call uncertain. Trimming cost V 2 bases and J 5 bases, with 15 bases left between them. Germline-derived CDR1 and CDR2 are DFQATT and SNEGSKA (reference sequence). The CDR3 totals 14 residues. CDR3: CSARPSISSTEAFF. CDR3 nucleotide sequence: TGCAGTGCTAGACCTAGCATAAGTAGTACTGAAGCTTTCTTT.

J is TRBJ1-1 and V is TRBV5-1; 9 bases are shared with TRBD1. The germline V gene encodes CDR1 SGHRS and CDR2 YFSETQ. This CDR3 is built from 14 residues. V dropped 5 bases and J dropped 4; count of bases not matched to a gene: 6. The CDR3: CASRGQGSGTEAFF. DNA of the CDR3: TGCGCCAGCAGGGGACAGGGAAGTGGCACTGAAGCTTTCTTT.

This clonotype was recorded many times. The rearrangement joins TRBV4-3 to TRBJ2-7, with D perhaps matching TRBD1 (6 bases). V shed 3 bases and J shed 6 bases, with 15 bases lying between them. This CDR3 is 14 amino acids long. Per the germline V gene, CDR1 is LGHNA and CDR2 is YSLEER. CDR3 DNA sequence: TGCGCCAGCAGCCACGGCAGGGGTTTCGGCGAGCAGTACTTC. Translation gives CASSHGRGFGEQYF.

V gene TRBV3-1 combines with J gene TRBJ2-1; 12 bases are a match to TRBD2. Per the germline V gene, CDR1 is LGHDT and CDR2 is YNNKEL (reference sequence). After removal of 3 bases from V and 8 bases from J, the junction contained 5 bases not matched to a gene. This CDR3 has 15 amino acids. CDR3: CASSHLAGGAHEQFF. In DNA form, the CDR3 reads TGTGCCAGCAGCCATCTAGCGGGGGGGGCCCATGAGCAGTTCTTC.

This clonotype was picked up a small number of times. J is TRBJ2-5 and V is TRBV30; TRBD1 agrees at 9 bases. V dropped 8 bases and J dropped 5; count of bases not matched to a gene: 6. The CDR3 has 12 residues. The V gene's germline CDR1 is GTSNPN and CDR2 SVGIG (reference sequence). The CDR3 DNA is TGTGCCGTTGACAGGGGGGGCGAGACCCAGTACTTC. It is translated as CAVDRGGETQYF.